The 8 T cell receptor beta chains given below trace back to one sample, sequenced in a study of blood T cell repertoires in COVID-19. The assay was immunoSEQ multiplex PCR, and TCRdb's table has in-frame clones only and misses some. The table has 260,000 or so clones, about 83% seen once. Sequencing was carried out using peripheral blood. The source of these receptors is an elderly man with acute or convalescent COVID-19.

V usage is TRBV21-1 and J usage is TRBJ2-7; the D segment call TRBD1 is taken from the table without a DNA check. TRBV21-1 is an annotated pseudogene. The CDR3 contains 18 residues. CDR3 protein: CASSRPARASSRSYEQYF. The CDR3, as DNA: TGTGCCAGCAGTCGCCCGGCCAGGGCTTCAAGCCGCTCCTACGAGCAGTACTTC.

As to this clone: The same CDR3 is also encoded by other DNA sequences in this sample. V is TRBV20-1 and J is TRBJ1-1, with D unresolved. The length of the CDR3 is 12 residues. From germline, CDR1 is DFQATT and CDR2 SNEGSKA (reference sequence). Trimming removed 3 bases from V and 1 base from J, with 6 bases in between. This CDR3 reads CSASPGNTEAFF. The CDR3 DNA follows: TGCAGTGCTAGTCCAGGGAACACTGAAGCTTTCTTT.

The rearrangement uses TRBV9 and TRBJ2-2; tentatively, D is TRBD1 (5 bases). The V end lost 4 bases, the J end lost 7 bases, and 20 bases lay between the germline ends. Germline V gene sequence: CDR1 SGDLS, CDR2 YYNGEE. This CDR3 comprises 16 residues. CDR3 protein: CASSPQGFSVVGELFF. DNA for the CDR3: TGTGCCAGCAGCCCTCAGGGTTTTTCGGTGGTCGGGGAGCTGTTTTTT.

This clone appeared once. The chain recombines TRBV7-2 with TRBJ2-5; 11 bases align to TRBD2. The CDR3 runs 18 residues. V lost 4 bases, J lost 5 bases, and 15 bases stayed unmatched. Germline V gene data show CDR1 as SGHTA and CDR2 as FQGNSA. CDR3 coding DNA: TGTGCCAGCAGCTCCCCGCGGGGTAGCGGGAGGGCTGGGGAGACCCAGTACTTC. Protein sequence: CASSSPRGSGRAGETQYF. The full variable domain, in which reference TRBV7-2 and TRBJ2-5 provide the parts outside the CDR3, is GAGVSQSPSNKVTEKGKDVELRCDPISGHTALYWYRQSLGQGLEFLIYFQGNSAPDKSGLPSDRFSAERTGGSVSTLTIQRTQQEDSAVYLCASSSPRGSGRAGETQYFGPGTRLLVL.

The chain employs TRBV18 and TRBJ2-5; a possible D gene is TRBD2 (6 bases). Germline CDR1 is KGHSH and CDR2 is LQKENI. The V gene lost 6 bases and the J gene lost 5 bases, with 10 bases spanning the gap. The CDR3 totals 12 residues. As DNA, the CDR3 is TGTGCCAGCTCGTCACGGGGGGAGACCCAGTACTTC. It yields the protein CASSSRGETQYF. Based on the CDR3 plus reference TRBV18 and TRBJ2-5, the full variable domain is NAGVMQNPRHLVRRRGQEARLRCSPMKGHSHVYWYRQLPEEGLKFMVYLQKENIIDESGMPKERFSAEFPKEGPSILRIQQVVRGDSAAYFCASSSRGETQYFGPGTRLLVL.

The chain combines TRBV7-3 with TRBJ2-3; 9 bases fit TRBD2. CDR3 length equals 18 residues. With 0 bases clipped from V and 0 bases from J, the junction kept 7 bases outside the gene matches. Germline values: CDR1 SGHTA, CDR2 FQGTGA. DNA for the CDR3: TGTGCCAGCAGCTTAACAGCGGGAGGATCAGGGAGCACAGATACGCAGTATTTT. Translating it yields CASSLTAGGSGSTDTQYF.

This clone was observed a handful of times. V gene TRBV30 combines with J gene TRBJ2-7, with 15 bases aligning to TRBD2. The germline V gene encodes CDR1 GTSNPN and CDR2 SVGIG (reference sequence). The J segment lost 2 bases and the V segment lost 2 bases, leaving 7 bases of the junction unmatched. The CDR3 is 17 residues long. The CDR3 is CAWSRWTSGGGTYEQYF. The CDR3 DNA reads as TGTGCCTGGAGTCGGTGGACTAGCGGGGGGGGTACCTACGAGCAGTACTTC. The full variable domain, with the rest looked up from reference TRBV30 and TRBJ2-7, is SQTIHQWPATLVQPVGSPLSLECTVEGTSNPNLYWYRQAAGRGLQLLFYSVGIGQISSEVPQNLSASRPQDRQFILSSKKLLLSDSGFYLCAWSRWTSGGGTYEQYFGPGTRLTVT.

The chain combines TRBV3-1 (or the pseudogene TRBV3-2) with TRBJ1-2, with 7 bases matching TRBD1. This CDR3 is 17 amino acids long. V was pared by 3 bases and J by 0 bases, with 10 bases of the junction left unmatched. CDR1 and CDR2 from the germline V gene are LGHDT and YNNKEL (reference sequence). CDR3 sequence reads: CASSHFYRQGANYGYTF. The CDR3 DNA is TGTGCCAGCAGCCATTTCTACCGACAGGGCGCTAACTATGGCTACACCTTC.